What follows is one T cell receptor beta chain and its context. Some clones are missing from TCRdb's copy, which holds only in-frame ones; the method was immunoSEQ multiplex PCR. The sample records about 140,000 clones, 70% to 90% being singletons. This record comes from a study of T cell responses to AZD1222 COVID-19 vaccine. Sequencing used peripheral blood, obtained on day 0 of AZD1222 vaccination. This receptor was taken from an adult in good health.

CDR3 sequence: CASNTPQHF. CDR3 nucleotides: TGTGCCAGCAACACGCCCCAGCATTTT. This rearrangement joins TRBV28 to TRBJ1-5; D remains unclear. CDR3 length: 9 amino acids. The germline V gene encodes CDR1 MDHEN and CDR2 SYDVKM. The V end was cut by 7 bases, the J end by 9 bases, with 4 bases between.